These 17 T cell receptor beta chains were all obtained from the same sample, sequenced in a study of T-cell reconstitution after alpha-beta-depleted transplantation in children. Library preparation (for TCRbeta) was performed with unique molecular identifiers. TCRdb redid the calling of the PCR reads with MiXCR, one entry per CDR3 protein. This sample carries around 370,000 distinct CDR3 sequences, around 15% of them seen once, and the ten largest clones take about 41%. The sample was PBMCs, mostly from graft donor cells, taken 360 days after TCRalphabeta/CD19-depleted stem cell transplant. Receptor source: a male patient between 2 and 9 years old who had a stem cell transplant for acute lymphoblastic leukemia, so the T cells may come from the graft donor.

This clonotype was recorded many times. This chain joins TRBV14 and TRBJ1-3; D is uncertain. The germline gives CDR1 SGHDN, CDR2 FVKESK. The CDR3 is 16 residues long. Deletions cut 2 bases from V and 4 bases from J, with 15 bases between. In nucleotides, the CDR3 is TGTGCCAGCAGCCAAATCGGCCCAGTTGACGGAAACACCATATATTTT. Translated: CASSQIGPVDGNTIYF. Based on the CDR3 plus reference TRBV14 and TRBJ1-3, the full variable domain is EAGVTQFPSHSVIEKGQTVTLRCDPISGHDNLYWYRRVMGKEIKFLLHFVKESKQDESGMPNNRFLAERTGGTYSTLKVQPAELEDSGVYFCASSQIGPVDGNTIYFGEGSWLTVV.

This chain joins TRBV10-3 and TRBJ2-2, with 7 bases identical to TRBD1. This CDR3 is 13 amino acids long. The germline V gene has CDR1 ENHRY and CDR2 SYGVKD. Unmatched junction bases numbered 3, after V lost 7 bases and J lost 4 bases. The CDR3 nucleotides are TGTGCCATCACTACAGGGGTCACCGGGGAGCTGTTTTTT. Amino acid sequence: CAITTGVTGELFF.

This clonotype was detected ten times or more. The chain links TRBV5-1 to TRBJ2-1; D ambiguous. The germline V gene encodes CDR1 SGHRS and CDR2 YFSETQ. Trimming shortened V by 0 bases and J by 1 base, and 11 bases separated the two germline ends. This CDR3 comprises 16 residues. The chain's CDR3 is CASSLGLLPSYNEQFF. DNA of the CDR3: TGCGCCAGCAGCTTGGGCCTCCTCCCTTCCTACAATGAGCAGTTCTTC.

In its sample, this clonotype was seen many times. The rearrangement uses TRBV3-1 and TRBJ2-1; the match to TRBD2 covers 11 bases. In germline, CDR1 is LGHDT, CDR2 YNNKEL (reference sequence). J gave up 5 bases and V 1 base, and 10 bases lay outside the gene matches. The CDR3 extends over 18 amino acids. The CDR3 here is CASSQVSWLAGGHNEQFF. CDR3 DNA sequence: TGTGCCAGCAGCCAAGTAAGCTGGCTAGCGGGAGGTCACAATGAGCAGTTCTTC.

This CDR3 is CAWQGADTEAFF. The CDR3, as DNA: TGTGCCTGGCAGGGGGCTGACACTGAAGCTTTCTTT. The chain uses TRBV30 and TRBJ1-1; 8 bases line up with TRBD1. CDR1 and CDR2 from the germline V gene are GTSNPN and SVGIG (reference sequence). The V gene end was trimmed by 5 bases and the J gene end by 3 bases; junction bases not matched to a gene: 2. This CDR3 is built from 12 residues. Drawing the rest from reference TRBV30 and TRBJ1-1, the complete variable domain is SQTIHQWPATLVQPVGSPLSLECTVEGTSNPNLYWYRQAAGRGLQLLFYSVGIGQISSEVPQNLSASRPQDRQFILSSKKLLLSDSGFYLCAWQGADTEAFFGQGTRLTVV.

This clonotype was seen a few times. The CDR3 loop reads CASSRGSASYEQYF. CDR3 nucleotides: TGTGCCAGCAGCCGCGGGAGTGCGTCCTACGAGCAGTACTTC. This chain connects TRBV3-1 to TRBJ2-7; 7 bases fit TRBD2. CDR3 length: 14 residues. Germline CDR1 and CDR2: LGHDT and YNNKEL (reference sequence). V gave up 4 bases and J gave up 1 base; unmatched junction bases: 4.

Points on this clonotype: Just one base apart from a much larger clone, this may be a read error. The gene calls are TRBV20-1 and TRBJ2-5; D unclear. Trimming stripped 2 bases from V and 4 bases from J, with 2 bases between. CDR1 and CDR2 from the germline V gene are DFQATT and SNEGSKA (reference sequence). The CDR3 runs 10 residues. The chain's CDR3 is CSARLETQYF. The CDR3 nucleotides are TGCAGTGCTAGATTAGAGACCCAGTACTTC.

This clonotype was seen a few times. The V gene is TRBV5-6, the J gene TRBJ2-2; D might be TRBD1 (5 bases). Trimming took 2 bases from V and 0 from J, leaving 11 bases between them. CDR1 and CDR2 from the germline V gene are SGHDT and YYEEEE. This CDR3 is 16 amino acids long. The DNA for the CDR3 is TGTGCCAGCAGCTTTAGTAAACAGGCGAACACCGGGGAGCTGTTTTTT. It codes for CASSFSKQANTGELFF.

In its sample, this clonotype was seen a few times. J is TRBJ1-2 and V is TRBV10-2; TRBD1 matches at 7 bases. V was clipped by 8 bases and J by 11 bases; unmatched bases: 17. Germline V gene sequence: CDR1 WSHSY, CDR2 SAAADI. This CDR3 contains 14 residues. The CDR3 spells CASRPYGTAVSYTF. The CDR3 DNA reads TGCGCCAGCCGTCCTTATGGGACAGCAGTGTCTTACACCTTC.

This clonotype showed up many times. The chain employs TRBV4-2 and TRBJ2-1; 9 nucleotides align to TRBD2. The CDR3 has 13 amino acids. With V trimmed by 0 bases and J by 15 bases, 6 bases remained unmatched. Germline V gene data show CDR1 as LGHNA and CDR2 as YNFKEQ. The CDR3 DNA sequence: TGTGCCAGCAGCCAAGATTGGCGGGAGGGACCGTTCTTC. Its translation: CASSQDWREGPFF.

V and J are TRBV28 and TRBJ2-5; D is undetermined. CDR3 length equals 13 residues. The ends were cut back, 7 bases at V and 3 bases at J, with 12 bases in the middle. The V gene's germline CDR1 is MDHEN and CDR2 SYDVKM. CDR3 in DNA: TGTGCCAGCAATCCAACCAGAGAAGAGACCCAGTACTTC. This translates into CASNPTREETQYF.

This clonotype appeared a few times. This chain connects TRBV20-1 to TRBJ2-7; D is possibly TRBD1 (5 bases). V lost 1 base and J 5 bases, leaving 27 bases between the germline ends. Looked up from germline, CDR1 is DFQATT and CDR2 is SNEGSKA (reference sequence). This CDR3 comprises 18 residues. CDR3: CSARGPDRRRVLWDEQYF. The CDR3 nucleotides are TGCAGTGCTAGAGGGCCCGACCGGCGCAGGGTTCTTTGGGACGAGCAGTACTTC.

This clonotype was counted between two and nine times. The chain employs TRBV5-4 and TRBJ2-5; no clear D gene. The CDR3 loop spans 14 amino acids. In germline, CDR1 is SGHNT, CDR2 YYREEE (reference sequence). V dropped 4 bases and J dropped 5 bases, with 15 bases sitting between them. The CDR3 reads CASSPDQSRETQYF. The CDR3 DNA is TGTGCCAGCAGCCCGGACCAGAGTAGGGAGACCCAGTACTTC.

The chain has TRBV4-2 and TRBJ2-5, with D possibly being TRBD2 (5 bases). V lost 5 bases to trimming and J lost 5 bases, with 18 bases between them. The V gene's germline CDR1 is LGHNA and CDR2 YNFKEQ. The CDR3 sequence is 15 residues long. The CDR3 is CASSDLGRGEETQYF. The CDR3 bases are TGTGCCAGCAGCGATTTGGGCCGGGGTGAGGAGACCCAGTACTTC.

The chain recombines TRBV13 with TRBJ2-1; 9 nucleotides match TRBD1. CDR3 length: 15 amino acids. V trimming: 5 bases; J trimming: 6 bases; junction bases outside the gene matches: 8. Germline values: CDR1 PRHDT, CDR2 FYEKMQ (reference sequence). CDR3 region: CASSPRDRDFNEQFF. The CDR3 DNA is TGTGCCAGCAGCCCCCGGGACAGGGACTTCAATGAGCAGTTCTTC.

This clonotype was found a few times. This chain links TRBV11-2 with TRBJ2-5, with 9 bases lining up with TRBD1. Germline V gene sequence: CDR1 SGHAT, CDR2 FQNNGV. V lost 8 bases, J lost 5 bases, and 6 bases stayed unmatched. The CDR3 covers 13 residues. CDR3 amino acids: CASGTGTWETQYF. CDR3 bases: TGTGCCAGCGGGACAGGGACATGGGAGACCCAGTACTTC.

V is TRBV11-2 and J is TRBJ2-7; D may be TRBD2 (6 bases). Germline CDR1 SGHAT, CDR2 FQNNGV. Trimming pared 4 bases from V and 3 bases from J, leaving 16 bases between. The CDR3 contains 15 residues. The DNA of the CDR3 is TGTGCCAGCAGCTCCTGGGACTTGCAATTCTACGAGCAGTACTTC. Protein product: CASSSWDLQFYEQYF.